What follows are 2 T cell receptor beta chains derived from one specimen sequenced in a study of T cell repertoires in cytomegalovirus infection. MiXCR, applied by TCRdb to the reads, yields one record per CDR3 protein. Of hundreds of thousands of distinct CDR3 sequences in the sample, 20% to 25% were seen once. The sample consisted of CD8+ T cells from PBMCs. Receptors originate from a human donor in good health (CMV status not recorded). Some clones in this sample may be carry-over from other donors' samples.

The chain carries TRBV7-9 and TRBJ2-2, with D uncertain. Germline V lookup: CDR1 SEHNR, CDR2 FQNEAQ (reference sequence). Trimming cost V 11 bases and J 8 bases, with 12 bases left between them. The CDR3 spans 11 residues. The CDR3 nucleotides are TGTGCCGAAGAGGCGGAAGGGGAGCTGTTTTTT. This codes for CAEEAEGELFF.

The chain has TRBV2 and TRBJ2-7, with D unresolved. The V end lost 3 bases, the J end lost 0 bases, and 9 bases lay between the germline ends. The CDR3 has 14 residues. Germline CDR1 and CDR2: SNHLY and FYNNEI. The CDR3 nucleotides are TGTGCCAGCAGTGATTACGCAGACTCCTACGAGCAGTACGTC. Translated, it gives CASSDYADSYEQYV.